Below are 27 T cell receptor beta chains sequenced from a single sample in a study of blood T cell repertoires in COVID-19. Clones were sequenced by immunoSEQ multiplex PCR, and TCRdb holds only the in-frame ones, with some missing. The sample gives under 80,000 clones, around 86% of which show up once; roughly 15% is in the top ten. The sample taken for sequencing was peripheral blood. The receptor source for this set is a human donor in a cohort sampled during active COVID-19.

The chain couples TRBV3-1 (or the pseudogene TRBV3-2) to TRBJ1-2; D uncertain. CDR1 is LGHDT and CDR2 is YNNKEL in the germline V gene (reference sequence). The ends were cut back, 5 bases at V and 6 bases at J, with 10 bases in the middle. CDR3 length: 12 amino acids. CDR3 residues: CASSSGVHGYTF. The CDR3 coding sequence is TGTGCCAGCAGCTCCGGGGTCCATGGCTACACCTTC.

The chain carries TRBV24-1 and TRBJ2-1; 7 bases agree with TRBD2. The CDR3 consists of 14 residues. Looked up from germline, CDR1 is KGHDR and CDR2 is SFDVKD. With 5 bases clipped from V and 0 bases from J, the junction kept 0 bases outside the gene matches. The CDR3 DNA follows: TGTGCCACCAGTGGGGGGGGCTCCTACAATGAGCAGTTCTTC. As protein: CATSGGGSYNEQFF.

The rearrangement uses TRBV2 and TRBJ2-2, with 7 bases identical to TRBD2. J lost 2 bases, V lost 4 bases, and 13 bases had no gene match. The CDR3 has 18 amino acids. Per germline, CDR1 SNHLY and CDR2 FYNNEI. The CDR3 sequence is CASSVREWLAENTGELFF. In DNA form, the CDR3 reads TGTGCCAGCAGTGTAAGGGAATGGCTAGCGGAAAACACCGGGGAGCTGTTTTTT.

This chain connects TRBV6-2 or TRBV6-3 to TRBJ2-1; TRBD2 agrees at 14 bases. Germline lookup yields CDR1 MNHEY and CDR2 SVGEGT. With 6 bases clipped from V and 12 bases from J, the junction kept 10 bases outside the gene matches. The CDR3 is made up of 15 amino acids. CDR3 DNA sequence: TGTGCCAGCAGCTCCGACTCGACTAGCGGGAGGGGGCAGTTCTTC. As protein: CASSSDSTSGRGQFF.

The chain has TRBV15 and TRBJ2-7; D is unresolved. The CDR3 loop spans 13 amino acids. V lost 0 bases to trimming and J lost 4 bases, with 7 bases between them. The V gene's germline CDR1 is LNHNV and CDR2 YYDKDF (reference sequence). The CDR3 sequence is CATSRDEQYEQYF. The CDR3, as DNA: TGTGCCACCAGCAGAGATGAACAGTACGAGCAGTACTTC.

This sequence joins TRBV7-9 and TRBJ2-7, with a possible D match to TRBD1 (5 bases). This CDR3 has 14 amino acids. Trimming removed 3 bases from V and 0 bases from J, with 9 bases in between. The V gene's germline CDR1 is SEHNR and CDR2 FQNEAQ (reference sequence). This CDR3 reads CASSFATASYEQYF. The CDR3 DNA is TGTGCCAGCAGCTTTGCGACAGCCTCCTACGAGCAGTACTTC.

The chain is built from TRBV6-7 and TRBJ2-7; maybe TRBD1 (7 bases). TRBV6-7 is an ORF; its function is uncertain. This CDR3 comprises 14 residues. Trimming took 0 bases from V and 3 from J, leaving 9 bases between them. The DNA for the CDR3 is TGTGCCAGCAGTTACTCGCAGGGGGGCTACGAGCAGTACTTC. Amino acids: CASSYSQGGYEQYF.

CDR3 coding DNA: TGCGCCAGCAGCTTCCAGGGGGCGGGAGAGACCCAGTACTTC. It translates to CASSFQGAGETQYF. This chain links TRBV5-1 with TRBJ2-5; TRBD1 aligns across 8 bases. V shed 2 bases, J shed 4 bases, and the junction held 4 bases outside the gene matches. The length of the CDR3 is 14 residues. Germline values: CDR1 SGHRS, CDR2 YFSETQ. The whole variable domain, remainder taken from reference TRBV5-1 and TRBJ2-5, is KAGVTQTPRYLIKTRGQQVTLSCSPISGHRSVSWYQQTPGQGLQFLFEYFSETQRNKGNFPGRFSGRQFSNSRSEMNVSTLELGDSALYLCASSFQGAGETQYFGPGTRLLVL.

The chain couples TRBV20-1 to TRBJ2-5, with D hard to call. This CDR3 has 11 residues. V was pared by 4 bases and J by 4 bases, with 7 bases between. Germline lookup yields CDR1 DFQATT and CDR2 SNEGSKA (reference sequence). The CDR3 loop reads CSATESETQYF. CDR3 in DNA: TGCAGTGCTACGGAGTCAGAGACCCAGTACTTC.

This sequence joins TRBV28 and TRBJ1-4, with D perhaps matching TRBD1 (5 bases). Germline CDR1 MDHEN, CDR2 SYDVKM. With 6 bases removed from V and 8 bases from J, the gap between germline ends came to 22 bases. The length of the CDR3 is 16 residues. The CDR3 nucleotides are TGTGCCAGCAGGAAATTCGGGGGGGACCTAGGGGAAAAACTGTTTTTT. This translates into CASRKFGGDLGEKLFF.

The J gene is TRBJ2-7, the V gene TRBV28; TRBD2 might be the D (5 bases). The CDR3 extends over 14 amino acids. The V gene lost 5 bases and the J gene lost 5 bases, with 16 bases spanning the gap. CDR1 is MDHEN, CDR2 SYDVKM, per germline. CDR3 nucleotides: TGTGCCAGCAGTGTACCGGGATCTCGCCACGAGCAGTACTTC. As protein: CASSVPGSRHEQYF.

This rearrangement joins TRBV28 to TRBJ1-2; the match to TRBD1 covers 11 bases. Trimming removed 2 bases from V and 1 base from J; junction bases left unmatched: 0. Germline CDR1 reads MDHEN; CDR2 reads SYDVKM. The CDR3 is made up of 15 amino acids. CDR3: CASSLGTGGNYGYTF. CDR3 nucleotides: TGTGCCAGCAGTTTAGGGACAGGGGGTAACTATGGCTACACCTTC.

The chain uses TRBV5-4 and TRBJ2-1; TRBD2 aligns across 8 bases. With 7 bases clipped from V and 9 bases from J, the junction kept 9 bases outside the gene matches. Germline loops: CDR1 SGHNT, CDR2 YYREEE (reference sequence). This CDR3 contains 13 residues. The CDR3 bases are TGTGCCAGCTATGGACTAGCTTCGCGTGAGCAGTTCTTC. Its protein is CASYGLASREQFF.

The CDR3: CASSRDWSQPQHF. Here the CDR3 DNA reads TGTGCCAGCTCACGCGACTGGAGTCAGCCCCAGCATTTT. This rearrangement joins TRBV18 to TRBJ1-5, with D uncertain. Germline lookup yields CDR1 KGHSH and CDR2 LQKENI. There are 13 residues in the CDR3. Trimming shortened V by 4 bases and J by 6 bases, and 10 bases separated the two germline ends.

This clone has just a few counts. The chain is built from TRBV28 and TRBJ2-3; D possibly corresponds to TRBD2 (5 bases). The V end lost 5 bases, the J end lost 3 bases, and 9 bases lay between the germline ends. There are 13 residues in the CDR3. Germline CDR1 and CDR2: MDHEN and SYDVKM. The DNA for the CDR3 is TGTGCCAGCAGTAGGACGGGAACAGATACGCAGTATTTT. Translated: CASSRTGTDTQYF. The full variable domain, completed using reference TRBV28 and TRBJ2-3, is DVKVTQSSRYLVKRTGEKVFLECVQDMDHENMFWYRQDPGLGLRLIYFSYDVKMKEKGDIPEGYSVSREKKERFSLILESASTNQTSMYLCASSRTGTDTQYFGPGTRLTVL.

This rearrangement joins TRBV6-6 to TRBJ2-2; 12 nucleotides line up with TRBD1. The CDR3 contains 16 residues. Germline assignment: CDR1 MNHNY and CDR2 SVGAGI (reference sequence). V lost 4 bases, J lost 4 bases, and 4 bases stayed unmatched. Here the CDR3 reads CASSSGQGASTGELFF. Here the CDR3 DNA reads TGTGCCAGCAGTTCGGGACAGGGGGCGAGCACCGGGGAGCTGTTTTTT.

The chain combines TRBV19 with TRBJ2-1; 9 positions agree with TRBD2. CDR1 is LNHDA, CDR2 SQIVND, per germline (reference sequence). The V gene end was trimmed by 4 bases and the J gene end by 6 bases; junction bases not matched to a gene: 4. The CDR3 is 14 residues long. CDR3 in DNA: TGTGCCAGTAGTAGGCTAGCGGGACCCAATGAGCAGTTCTTC. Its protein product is CASSRLAGPNEQFF.

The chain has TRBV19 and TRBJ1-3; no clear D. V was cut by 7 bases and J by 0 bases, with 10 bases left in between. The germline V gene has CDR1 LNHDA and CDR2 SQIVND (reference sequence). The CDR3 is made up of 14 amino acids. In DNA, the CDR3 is TGTGCCAGTAACGTGGGCAACTCTGGAAACACCATATATTTT. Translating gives CASNVGNSGNTIYF.

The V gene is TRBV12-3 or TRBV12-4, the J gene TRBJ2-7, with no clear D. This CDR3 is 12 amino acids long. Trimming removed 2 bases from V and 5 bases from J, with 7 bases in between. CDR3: CASSLSRDEQYF. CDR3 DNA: TGTGCCAGCAGTTTATCGCGAGACGAGCAGTACTTC.

The CDR3 bases are TGCGCCAGCAGCCCGCAAACGGGTTCCTACGAGCAGTACTTC. Amino acids: CASSPQTGSYEQYF. The chain couples TRBV5-1 to TRBJ2-7, with D hard to call. Germline assignment: CDR1 SGHRS and CDR2 YFSETQ. This CDR3 is 14 amino acids long. The V and J ends lost 4 bases and 1 base respectively, with 12 bases between them.

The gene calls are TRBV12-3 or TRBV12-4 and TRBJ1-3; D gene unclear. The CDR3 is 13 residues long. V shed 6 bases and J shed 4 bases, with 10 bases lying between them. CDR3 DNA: TGTGCCAGCAGGTACAGTTCCGGAAACACCATATATTTT. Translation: CASRYSSGNTIYF.

Here the CDR3 DNA reads TGTGCCAGCAGACCGGGACTAGCGGGAGTAACAGATACGCAGTATTTT. Translated: CASRPGLAGVTDTQYF. This chain connects TRBV5-4 to TRBJ2-3, with 14 bases matching TRBD2. The CDR3 is 16 residues long. Losses at the gene ends were 5 bases for V and 3 bases for J; bases not matched to a gene: 5. Per germline, CDR1 SGHNT and CDR2 YYREEE (reference sequence).

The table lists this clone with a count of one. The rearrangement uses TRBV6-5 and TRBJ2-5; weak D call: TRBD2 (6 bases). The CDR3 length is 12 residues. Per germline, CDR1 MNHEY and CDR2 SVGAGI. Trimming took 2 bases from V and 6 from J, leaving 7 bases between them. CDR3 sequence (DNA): TGTGCCAGCAGTTACGGGGGGAAGACCCAGTACTTC. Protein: CASSYGGKTQYF.

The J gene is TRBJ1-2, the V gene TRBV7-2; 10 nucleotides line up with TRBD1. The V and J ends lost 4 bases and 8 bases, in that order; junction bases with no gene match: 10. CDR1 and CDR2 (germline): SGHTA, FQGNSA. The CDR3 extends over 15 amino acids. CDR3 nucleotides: TGTGCCAGCAGCTGGAACCAAGACAGGGGGCAAGGCTACACCTTC. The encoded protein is CASSWNQDRGQGYTF. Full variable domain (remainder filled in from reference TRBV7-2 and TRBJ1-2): GAGVSQSPSNKVTEKGKDVELRCDPISGHTALYWYRQSLGQGLEFLIYFQGNSAPDKSGLPSDRFSAERTGGSVSTLTIQRTQQEDSAVYLCASSWNQDRGQGYTFGSGTRLTVV.

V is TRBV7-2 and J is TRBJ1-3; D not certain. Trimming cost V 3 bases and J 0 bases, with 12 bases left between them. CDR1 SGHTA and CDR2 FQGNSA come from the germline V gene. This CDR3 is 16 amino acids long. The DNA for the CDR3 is TGTGCCAGCAGCTTGATTGGGCAGATCTCTGGAAACACCATATATTTT. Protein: CASSLIGQISGNTIYF.

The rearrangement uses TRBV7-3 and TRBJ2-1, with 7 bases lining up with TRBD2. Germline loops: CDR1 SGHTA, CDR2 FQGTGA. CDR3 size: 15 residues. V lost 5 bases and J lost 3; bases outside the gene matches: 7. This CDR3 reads CASSQSGAVYNEQFF. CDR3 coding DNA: TGTGCCAGCAGCCAGAGCGGGGCGGTCTACAATGAGCAGTTCTTC.

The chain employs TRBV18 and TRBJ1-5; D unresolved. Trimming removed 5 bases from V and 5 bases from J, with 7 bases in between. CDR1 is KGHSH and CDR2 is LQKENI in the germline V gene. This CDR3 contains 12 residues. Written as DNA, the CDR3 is TGTGCCAGCTCAAACCAGGATCAGCCCCAGCATTTT. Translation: CASSNQDQPQHF.